This TCR beta chain was captured by sequencing in a study of radiotherapy plus CTLA-4 blockade in lung cancer. Points from the study as a whole: TCR clones from tumors expanded in blood after radiotherapy plus ipilimumab.

As to this clone: The antigen is undetermined.

Method: immunoSEQ multiplex PCR; TCRdb's copy keeps in-frame clones and lacks some. The data show around 80,000 clones, around 83% seen once. Per germline, CDR1 MNHEY and CDR2 SVGAGI. V was shortened by 3 bases and J by 1 base, with 9 bases between the two germline ends. The CDR3 totals 14 residues. The chain recombines TRBV6-5 with TRBJ1-1; D remains unclear. The sequence came from a human donor with non-small cell lung cancer who had stable disease on radiotherapy plus ipilimumab. The sample was peripheral blood, taken from a patient treated with radiotherapy plus ipilimumab. The CDR3 sequence is CASSYEASNTEAFF. The CDR3 DNA follows: TGTGCCAGCAGTTATGAGGCCTCGAACACTGAAGCTTTCTTT.